Listed below are T cell receptor beta chains from one sample, sequenced in a study of T cells in Graves' hyperthyroidism and ophthalmopathy. MiXCR was run by TCRdb on the multiplex PCR reads, yielding one entry per CDR3 protein. The sample yields hundreds of thousands of distinct CDR3 sequences, approximately 15% seen once. The sequencing input was blood. All receptors come from a woman aged 35 to 49 with Graves' hyperthyroidism. Each CDR3 is given with its conserved first and last residue. The D gene is left open where the match is weak. Clone size is not always given. Where it is, it says once, few, many or a class for expanded clones.

d_call	v_call	j_call	clone_size	cdr3_aa	cdr3_nt
NA	TRBV6-1	TRBJ1-5	many	CASSELYNQPQHF	TGTGCCAGCAGTGAGTTGTACAATCAGCCCCAGCATTTT
NA	TRBV28	TRBJ1-1	many	CASSLFGGVETEAFF	TGTGCCAGCAGTTTATTCGGGGGCGTGGAGACTGAAGCTTTCTTT
NA	TRBV6-1	TRBJ1-5	NA	CASSESSFLSNQPQHF	TGTGCCAGCAGTGAAAGTTCATTTCTTAGCAATCAGCCCCAGCATTTT
NA	TRBV4-1	TRBJ2-1	many	CASSQASGSSYNEQFF	TGCGCCAGCAGCCAAGCATCCGGGAGCTCCTACAATGAGCAGTTCTTC
NA	TRBV12-3/TRBV12-4	TRBJ2-3	many	CASSPAGSTDTQYF	TGTGCCAGCAGCCCCGCAGGGAGCACAGATACGCAGTATTTT
TRBD2	TRBV20-1	TRBJ2-3	few	CSASGLEVGTQYF	TGCAGTGCTTCGGGACTAGAGGTGGGGACGCAGTATTTT
TRBD1	TRBV5-1	TRBJ1-6	few	CASSSGTGGGYSPLHF	TGCGCCAGCAGCTCGGGGACAGGGGGTGGTTATTCACCCCTCCACTTT
NA	TRBV28	TRBJ2-3	many	CASSSQAEGTDTQYF	TGTGCCAGCAGCTCCCAAGCGGAGGGCACAGATACGCAGTATTTT
NA	TRBV5-1	TRBJ2-5	NA	CAGSKLPGDQETQYF	TGCGCCGGCAGTAAGCTACCGGGGGACCAAGAGACCCAGTACTTC
NA	TRBV28	TRBJ1-1	many	CASTLQGHGGTEAFF	TGTGCCAGCACATTGCAGGGGCACGGTGGCACTGAAGCTTTCTTT
TRBD1	TRBV2	TRBJ2-7	many	CASKGGQGASYEQYF	TGTGCCAGCAAAGGGGGACAGGGGGCATCATACGAGCAGTACTTC
NA	TRBV7-9	TRBJ2-1	few	CASSPVVTYNEQFF	TGTGCCAGCAGCCCTGTGGTTACTTACAATGAGCAGTTCTTC
NA	TRBV28	TRBJ2-4	few	CASSTNRLAKNIQYF	TGTGCCAGCAGTACCAACAGATTAGCCAAAAACATTCAGTACTTC
TRBD1	TRBV2	TRBJ1-5	many	CASSSGQGKQPQHF	TGTGCCAGCAGCAGTGGACAGGGTAAACAGCCCCAGCATTTT
NA	TRBV20-1	TRBJ1-5	many	CSASPHVAQPQHF	TGCAGTGCTAGCCCACACGTCGCTCAGCCCCAGCATTTT
TRBD1	TRBV20-1	TRBJ2-7	NA	CSATHRDSSYEQYF	TGCAGTGCTACGCACCGGGACAGCTCCTACGAGCAGTACTTC
NA	TRBV14	TRBJ2-1	many	CASSQAAGLAEQFF	TGTGCCAGCAGCCAAGCGGCAGGGTTGGCTGAGCAGTTCTTC
NA	TRBV6-1	TRBJ2-7	few	CASRTPGSPYEQYF	TGTGCCAGCAGGACGCCTGGGTCCCCCTACGAGCAGTACTTC
TRBD1	TRBV28	TRBJ2-7	many	CASSRQGLQFSYEQYF	TGTGCCAGCAGTAGACAGGGGCTACAATTCTCCTACGAGCAGTACTTC
NA	TRBV4-1	TRBJ1-4	NA	CASSQRGTTNEKLFF	TGCGCCAGCAGCCAGCGAGGCACAACTAATGAAAAACTGTTTTTT
TRBD2	TRBV12-3/TRBV12-4	TRBJ2-5	NA	CASAVGTSGNQETQYF	TGTGCCAGCGCGGTCGGGACTAGCGGGAACCAAGAGACCCAGTACTTC
NA	TRBV12-3/TRBV12-4	TRBJ1-5	NA	CASSLFWPGGGVNQPQHF	TGTGCCAGCAGTTTATTTTGGCCGGGCGGCGGGGTCAATCAGCCCCAGCATTTT
NA	TRBV11-2	TRBJ2-5	many	CASRRDFQETQYF	TGTGCCAGCAGACGGGACTTCCAAGAGACCCAGTACTTC
TRBD2	TRBV7-2	TRBJ2-7	many	CASSFQSGNSYEQYF	TGTGCCAGCAGCTTTCAAAGCGGGAATTCCTACGAGCAGTACTTC
TRBD2	TRBV7-3	TRBJ2-1	many	CASSLTFGTSSNEQFF	TGTGCCAGCAGCTTAACGTTTGGGACTAGCAGTAATGAGCAGTTCTTC
NA	TRBV6-5	TRBJ2-7	many	CASSYSGNQNSYEQYF	TGTGCCAGCAGTTACTCGGGCAACCAGAACTCCTACGAGCAGTACTTC
TRBD2	TRBV7-8	TRBJ2-5	NA	CASSLEGSSGRARETQYF	TGTGCCAGCAGCTTAGAGGGGTCGAGCGGGAGGGCTAGGGAGACCCAGTACTTC
NA	TRBV6-1	TRBJ2-7	many	CASSVAGYEQYF	TGTGCCAGCAGTGTAGCAGGGTACGAGCAGTACTTC